This T cell receptor (beta chain) was sequenced in a study of identical twins (dated by TCRdb to the mid-2010s). Study-wide context: To test whether fetal clonotypes persist, the study used deep sequencing on TCR alpha and beta repertoires from monozygotic twins, unrelated adults of various ages, and cord blood. To rule out contamination, replicate twin experiments were performed at different times with different library preparation protocols.

Only healthy Caucasian donors were included. Three pairs of female monozygotic twins, all aged roughly 18 to 29 years, made up the twin cohort. The RNA used for TCR libraries was isolated from peripheral blood mononuclear cells. Many counts were recorded for this clonotype. What this receptor recognizes is not known. No much larger clone exists at a distance of one base, and base qualities are not known. Preparation of the library involved 5' RACE. Sequencer: Illumina HiSeq 2000. A universal primer binding site was introduced by template switching, and a unique molecular identifier was present in the final cDNA, enabling accurate counting of TCR cDNA molecules. Specific primers in the conserved constant-segment region were used to synthesize first-strand cDNA for TCR alpha and beta chains. To control for contamination, each cDNA library was double barcoded with a SMART-Mk sample barcode plus Illumina barcodes. TruSeq adapter sequences, together with Illumina sample barcodes, were added in two successive PCR steps. The TCR alpha and beta cDNA libraries were sequenced on the Illumina HiSeq platform using custom primers. The paper's data handling went like this. MiGEC processed the raw reads to extract unique molecular identifiers, while MiXCR was used to determine the CDR3 positions. Recombination models were inferred per individual with the repgenHMM and IGoR tools using an EM algorithm. The tcR package in R was used for shared clonotype analysis, with sharing normalized by the product of cloneset sizes. To study raw recombination without the effects of thymic and clonal selection, out-of-frame nonproductive sequences were analyzed. TCRdb reanalyzed the raw reads on its own, using fastp at Q25 for trimming and MiXCR for clone calling, and kept in-frame beta chains. Identical CDR3 proteins give one entry, which carries the most common genes and DNA. The V and J calls were determined by TCRdb, not by the authors. This sample gives some 730,000 distinct CDR3 sequences in total; about 18% of them show up just once. Of the sample, around 13% is held by the ten largest clones.

Overall study outcomes, separate from this receptor: A weaker excess of twin sharing was found in beta out-of-frame sequences because the signal-to-noise ratio was lowered by fewer shared sequences. Zero-insertion analyses could be partly confounded by invariant T cells such as MAIT and iNKT, though diverse VJ usage argued against such confounding for most clonotypes. Because the same donors could not be followed over many years, the conclusions depended on cross-sectional statistical analysis. Compared with coincidental sharing between unrelated individuals, an excess of low generation-probability sequences was observed among out-of-frame TCR alpha sequences shared between twins. Fewer insertions were carried by abundant cord blood beta clonotypes; a weaker similar trend was observed in young adult naive repertoires, while no such trend was observed in memory repertoires. Recombination models systematically underestimated out-of-frame TCR alpha sharing in monozygotic twins but agreed with sharing between unrelated individuals.

These records were also assigned to another study, of T cells expressing NK-cell markers. The second paper further reports: Three sorted T-cell subsets (CD3+CD56+NKG2C+, CD3+CD56+NKG2C- and CD3+CD56-NKG2C+) from several donors had their TCR beta-chain repertoires profiled. Among the eight sequenced donors, seven were HCMV-seropositive and one was HCMV-seronegative. To restrict sorting to alphabetaTCR-expressing T cells, an anti-gammadeltaTCR antibody was added in several experiments. For five or six donors, the dominant CD3+CD56+NKG2C+ clonotypes were among the top 10 CD8+ clonotypes and accounted for about 1.0-7.5% of CD8+ T cells. Those dominant clonotypes were again the most abundant among CD3+CD56-NKG2C+ cells in a few donors, at about 25-65%. Whether the expanded NKG2C-expressing T cell clones were specific for HCMV antigens was left unclear. All eight donors whose samples were sequenced were randomly selected healthy volunteers, three of them men and five women. HCMV-specific IgG was detected in serum with a commercial ELISA kit to determine HCMV serostatus. For more than five donors, bulk peripheral blood T-cell repertoires were also sequenced from unsorted PBMC. MIGEC was used to demultiplex reads and group reads by UMI, and MiTCR was used to assemble and quantify clonotypes. Only TCR cDNA sequences supported by at least two reads were kept to exclude erroneous sequences. The tcR package was used for downstream repertoire analysis, with clonotypes matched between fractions based on CDR3 nucleotide sequence plus V segment. VDJmatch was used to annotate antigen specificity against VDJdb, with one amino acid substitution allowed in CDR3.

The sequenced sample consisted of PBMCs. The clonotype originates from a woman between 18 and 29 years old in good health.

The CDR3 sequence is CASSYGGGNNEQFF. The nucleotide sequence is given as TGCGCCAGCAGCTACGGGGGGGGCAACAATGAGCAGTTCTTC. The rearrangement joined TRBV5-1 to TRBJ2-1, with 8 junctional bases fitting TRBD2. V ends up 3 bases short and J 5 bases short, with an unmatched junction base count of 4. The germline V gene supplies CDR1 SGHRS and CDR2 YFSETQ. The CDR3 runs 14 residues from the cysteine to the phenylalanine. The DNA shown is the 42-base CDR3, in frame from base 1.